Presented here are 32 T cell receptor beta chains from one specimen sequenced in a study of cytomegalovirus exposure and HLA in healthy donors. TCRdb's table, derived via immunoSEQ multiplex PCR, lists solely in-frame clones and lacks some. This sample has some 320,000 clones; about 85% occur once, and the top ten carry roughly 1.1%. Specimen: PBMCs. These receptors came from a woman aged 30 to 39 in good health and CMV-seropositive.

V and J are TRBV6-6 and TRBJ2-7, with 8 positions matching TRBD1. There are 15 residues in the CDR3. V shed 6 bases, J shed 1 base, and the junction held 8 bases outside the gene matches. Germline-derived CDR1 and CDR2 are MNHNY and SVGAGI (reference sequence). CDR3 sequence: CASRSQGVGSYEQYF. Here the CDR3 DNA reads TGTGCCAGCAGGTCACAGGGGGTGGGATCCTACGAGCAGTACTTC.

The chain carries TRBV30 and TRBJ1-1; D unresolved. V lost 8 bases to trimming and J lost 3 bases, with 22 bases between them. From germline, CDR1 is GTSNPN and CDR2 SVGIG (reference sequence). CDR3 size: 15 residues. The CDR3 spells CAGKGGDFWYTEAFF. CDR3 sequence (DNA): TGTGCCGGGAAGGGCGGGGATTTTTGGTACACTGAAGCTTTCTTT.

The CDR3 DNA sequence: TGTGCCAGCATCTATTGGACGGGACTAGCCTACGAGCAGTACTTC. It translates to CASIYWTGLAYEQYF. This chain connects TRBV6-5 to TRBJ2-7, with 8 nucleotides matching TRBD2. The CDR3 is 15 amino acids. Germline V lookup: CDR1 MNHEY, CDR2 SVGAGI. V was clipped by 7 bases and J by 2 bases; unmatched bases: 10.

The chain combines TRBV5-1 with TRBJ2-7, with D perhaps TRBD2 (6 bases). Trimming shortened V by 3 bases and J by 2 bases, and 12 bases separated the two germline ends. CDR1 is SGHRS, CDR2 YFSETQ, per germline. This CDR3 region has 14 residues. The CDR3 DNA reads TGCGCCAGCAGCTGGAGGGGCCCAACCTACGAGCAGTACTTC. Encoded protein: CASSWRGPTYEQYF.

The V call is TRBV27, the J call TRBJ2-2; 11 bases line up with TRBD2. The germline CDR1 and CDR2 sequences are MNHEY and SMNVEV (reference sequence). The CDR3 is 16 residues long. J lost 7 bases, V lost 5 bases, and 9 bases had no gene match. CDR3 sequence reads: CASSLSLAGGDGELFF. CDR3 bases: TGTGCCAGCAGTCTCAGCTTAGCGGGAGGGGACGGGGAGCTGTTTTTT.

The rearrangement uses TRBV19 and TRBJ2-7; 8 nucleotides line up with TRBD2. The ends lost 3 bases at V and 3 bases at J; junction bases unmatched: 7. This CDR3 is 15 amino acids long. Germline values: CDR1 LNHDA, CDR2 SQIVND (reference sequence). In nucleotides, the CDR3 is TGTGCCAGTAGTATTTTACTAGCGGAATACTACGAGCAGTACTTC. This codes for CASSILLAEYYEQYF. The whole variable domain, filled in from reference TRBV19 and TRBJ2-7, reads DGGITQSPKYLFRKEGQNVTLSCEQNLNHDAMYWYRQDPGQGLRLIYYSQIVNDFQKGDIAEGYSVSREKKESFPLTVTSAQKNPTAFYLCASSILLAEYYEQYFGPGTRLTVT.

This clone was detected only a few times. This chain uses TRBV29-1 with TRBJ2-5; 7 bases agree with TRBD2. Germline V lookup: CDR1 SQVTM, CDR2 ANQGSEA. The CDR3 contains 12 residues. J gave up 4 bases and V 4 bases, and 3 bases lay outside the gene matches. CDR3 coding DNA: TGCAGCGTTGCTAGCGGAGGAGAGACCCAGTACTTC. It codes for CSVASGGETQYF.

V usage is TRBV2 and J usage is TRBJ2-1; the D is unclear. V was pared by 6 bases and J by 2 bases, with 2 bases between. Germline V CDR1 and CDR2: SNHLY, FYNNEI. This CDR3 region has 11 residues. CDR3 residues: CASRTYNEQFF. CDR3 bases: TGTGCCAGCAGGACCTACAATGAGCAGTTCTTC.

The CDR3 sequence is CASSPWVDYEQYF. The CDR3 DNA sequence: TGCGCCAGCAGCCCTTGGGTAGACTACGAGCAGTACTTC. This chain links TRBV4-1 with TRBJ2-7; D is unclear. This CDR3 spans 13 amino acids. Per germline, CDR1 MGHRA and CDR2 YSYEKL. Trimming removed 4 bases from V and 3 bases from J, with 10 bases in between.

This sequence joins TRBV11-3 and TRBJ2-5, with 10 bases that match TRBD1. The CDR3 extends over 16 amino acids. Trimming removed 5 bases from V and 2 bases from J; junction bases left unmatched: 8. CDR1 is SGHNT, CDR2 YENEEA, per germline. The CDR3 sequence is CASSHGTGDQQETQYF. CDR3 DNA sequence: TGTGCCAGCAGCCATGGGACAGGGGATCAACAAGAGACCCAGTACTTC.

This CDR3 is CASSRDLTGERGYTF. The CDR3 bases are TGTGCCAGCAGCCGGGACCTAACAGGGGAACGCGGCTACACCTTC. The chain couples TRBV5-6 to TRBJ1-2, with TRBD1 matching 7 bases. CDR3 size: 15 residues. With 4 bases clipped from V and 8 bases from J, the junction kept 14 bases outside the gene matches. Looked up from germline, CDR1 is SGHDT and CDR2 is YYEEEE.

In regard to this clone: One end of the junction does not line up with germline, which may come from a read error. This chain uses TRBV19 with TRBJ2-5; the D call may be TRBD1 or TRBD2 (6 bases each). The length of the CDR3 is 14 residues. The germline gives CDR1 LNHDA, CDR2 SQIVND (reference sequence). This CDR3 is CASSIEGGLETQYF. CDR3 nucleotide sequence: TGTGCCAGCAGTATCGAGGGGGGTCTGGAGACCCAGTACTTC.

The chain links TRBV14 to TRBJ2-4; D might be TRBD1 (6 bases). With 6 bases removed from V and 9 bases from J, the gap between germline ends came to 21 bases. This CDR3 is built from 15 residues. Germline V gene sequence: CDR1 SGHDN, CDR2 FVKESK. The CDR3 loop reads CASRQTGNTLGIQYF. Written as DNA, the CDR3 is TGTGCCAGCAGACAGACAGGAAACACCCTTGGCATTCAGTACTTC.

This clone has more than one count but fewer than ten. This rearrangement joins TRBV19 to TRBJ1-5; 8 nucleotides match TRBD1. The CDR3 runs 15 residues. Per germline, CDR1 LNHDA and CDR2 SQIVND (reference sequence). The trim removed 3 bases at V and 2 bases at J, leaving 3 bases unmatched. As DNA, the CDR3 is TGTGCCAGTAGTATGGACAGGGCGGGCAATCAGCCCCAGCATTTT. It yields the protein CASSMDRAGNQPQHF.

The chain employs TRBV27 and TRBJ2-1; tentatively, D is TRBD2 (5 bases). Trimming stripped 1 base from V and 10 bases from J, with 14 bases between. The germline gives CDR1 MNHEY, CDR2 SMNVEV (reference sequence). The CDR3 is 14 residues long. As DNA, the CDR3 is TGTGCCAGCAGTTTATTACCCCCTGGGAGAGAGCAGTTCTTC. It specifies CASSLLPPGREQFF.

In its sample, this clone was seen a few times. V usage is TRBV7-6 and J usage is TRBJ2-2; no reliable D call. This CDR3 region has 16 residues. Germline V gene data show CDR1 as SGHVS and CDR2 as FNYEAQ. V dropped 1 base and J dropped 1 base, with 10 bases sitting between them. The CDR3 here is CASSLVPPGNTGELFF. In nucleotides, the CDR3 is TGTGCCAGCAGCTTAGTCCCCCCAGGGAACACCGGGGAGCTGTTTTTT.

In DNA form, the CDR3 reads TGTGCCAGCTCACCAGATACAGGGACCCATGGCTACACCTTC. This gives the protein CASSPDTGTHGYTF. The chain couples TRBV18 to TRBJ1-2; the D gene is possibly TRBD1 (6 bases). With 2 bases removed from V and 6 bases from J, the gap between germline ends came to 13 bases. The CDR3 runs to 14 residues. Germline CDR1 and CDR2: KGHSH and LQKENI.

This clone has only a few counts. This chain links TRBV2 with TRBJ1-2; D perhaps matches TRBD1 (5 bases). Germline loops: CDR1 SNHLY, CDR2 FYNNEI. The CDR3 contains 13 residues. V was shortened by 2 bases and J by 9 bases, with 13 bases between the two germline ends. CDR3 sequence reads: CASSETGFQSYTF. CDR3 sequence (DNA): TGTGCCAGCAGTGAAACAGGTTTTCAGAGCTACACCTTC.

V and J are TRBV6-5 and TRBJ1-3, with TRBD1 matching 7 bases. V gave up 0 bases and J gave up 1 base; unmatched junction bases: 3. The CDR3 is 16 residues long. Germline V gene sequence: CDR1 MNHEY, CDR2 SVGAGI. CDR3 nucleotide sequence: TGTGCCAGCAGTTACTCGGGACAGCTATCTGGAAACACCATATATTTT. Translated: CASSYSGQLSGNTIYF.

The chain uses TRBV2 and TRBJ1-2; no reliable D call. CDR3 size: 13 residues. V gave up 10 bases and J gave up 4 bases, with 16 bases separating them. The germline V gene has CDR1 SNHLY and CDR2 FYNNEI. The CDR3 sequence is CANKQVYGYGYTF. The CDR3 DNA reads TGTGCCAACAAGCAGGTATATGGCTATGGCTACACCTTC.

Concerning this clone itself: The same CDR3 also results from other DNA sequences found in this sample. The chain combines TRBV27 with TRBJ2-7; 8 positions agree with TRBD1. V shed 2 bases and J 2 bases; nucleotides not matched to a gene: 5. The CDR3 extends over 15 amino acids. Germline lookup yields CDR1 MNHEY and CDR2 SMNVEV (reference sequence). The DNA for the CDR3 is TGTGCCAGCAGTTTAAGAGACAGGGGCCCCTACGAGCAGTACTTC. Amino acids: CASSLRDRGPYEQYF.

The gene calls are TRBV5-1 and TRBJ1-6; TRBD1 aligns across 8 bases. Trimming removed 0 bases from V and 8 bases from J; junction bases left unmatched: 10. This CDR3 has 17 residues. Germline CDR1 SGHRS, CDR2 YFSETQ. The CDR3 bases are TGCGCCAGCAGCTTGGGAATGAACCGGGACAGGTATTCACCCCTCCACTTT. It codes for CASSLGMNRDRYSPLHF.

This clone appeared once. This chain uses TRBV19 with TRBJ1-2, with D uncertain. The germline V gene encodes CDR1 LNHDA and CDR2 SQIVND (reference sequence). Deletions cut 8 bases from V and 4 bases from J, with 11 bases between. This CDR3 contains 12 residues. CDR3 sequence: CASADGSYGYTF. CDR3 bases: TGTGCCAGTGCCGACGGATCCTATGGCTACACCTTC.

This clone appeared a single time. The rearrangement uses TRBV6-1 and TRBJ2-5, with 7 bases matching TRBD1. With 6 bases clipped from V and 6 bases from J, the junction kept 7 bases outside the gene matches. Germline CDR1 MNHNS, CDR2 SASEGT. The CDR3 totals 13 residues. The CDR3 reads CASRETGQQTQYF. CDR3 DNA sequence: TGTGCCAGCAGAGAGACAGGGCAGCAGACCCAGTACTTC.

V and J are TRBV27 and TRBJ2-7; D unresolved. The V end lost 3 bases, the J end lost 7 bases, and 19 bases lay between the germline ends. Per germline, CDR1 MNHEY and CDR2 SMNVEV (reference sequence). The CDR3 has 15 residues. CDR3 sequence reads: CASSLKVEGIMEQYF. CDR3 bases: TGTGCCAGCAGTTTGAAGGTTGAAGGGATAATGGAGCAGTACTTC.

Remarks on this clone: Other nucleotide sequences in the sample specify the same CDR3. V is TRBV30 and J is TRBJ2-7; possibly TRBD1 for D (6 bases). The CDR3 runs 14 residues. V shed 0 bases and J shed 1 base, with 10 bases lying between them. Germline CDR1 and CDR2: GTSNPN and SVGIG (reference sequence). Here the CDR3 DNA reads TGTGCCTGGAGTGTGGGCAGGGGATCCTACGAGCAGTACTTC. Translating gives CAWSVGRGSYEQYF.

The DNA of the CDR3 is TGTGCCACCCAATATGAGGGCGCCTACGAGCAGTACTTC. Amino acid sequence: CATQYEGAYEQYF. The rearrangement uses TRBV28 and TRBJ2-7; TRBD2 is a possible D gene (5 bases). Trimming removed 10 bases at V and 2 bases at J, with 15 bases between. This CDR3 spans 13 amino acids. Germline loops: CDR1 MDHEN, CDR2 SYDVKM.

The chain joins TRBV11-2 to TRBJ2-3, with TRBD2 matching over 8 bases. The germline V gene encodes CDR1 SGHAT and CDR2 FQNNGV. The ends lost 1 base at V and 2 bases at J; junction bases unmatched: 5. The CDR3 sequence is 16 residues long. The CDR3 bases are TGTGCCAGCAGCTTAGTTTTAGCGGGACCCACAGATACGCAGTATTTT. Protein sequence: CASSLVLAGPTDTQYF.

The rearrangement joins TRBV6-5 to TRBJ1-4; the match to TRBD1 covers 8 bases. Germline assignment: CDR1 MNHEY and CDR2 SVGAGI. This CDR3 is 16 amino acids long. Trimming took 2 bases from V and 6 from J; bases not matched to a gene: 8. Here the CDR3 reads CASSYRTGLIDEKLFF. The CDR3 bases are TGTGCCAGCAGTTACCGGACAGGGCTTATAGATGAAAAACTGTTTTTT.

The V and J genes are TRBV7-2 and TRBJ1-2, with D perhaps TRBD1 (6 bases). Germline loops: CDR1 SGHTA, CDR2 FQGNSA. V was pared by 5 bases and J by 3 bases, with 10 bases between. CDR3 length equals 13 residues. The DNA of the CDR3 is TGTGCCAGCAGCCGACAGGAGGACTATGGCTACACCTTC. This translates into CASSRQEDYGYTF.

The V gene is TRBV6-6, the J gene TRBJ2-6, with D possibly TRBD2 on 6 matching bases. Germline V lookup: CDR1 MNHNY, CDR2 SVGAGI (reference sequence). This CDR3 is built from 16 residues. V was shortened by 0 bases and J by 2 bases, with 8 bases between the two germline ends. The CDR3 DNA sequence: TGTGCCAGCAGTTACTCCCCGGGGGCTGGGGCCAACGTCCTGACTTTC. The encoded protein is CASSYSPGAGANVLTF.

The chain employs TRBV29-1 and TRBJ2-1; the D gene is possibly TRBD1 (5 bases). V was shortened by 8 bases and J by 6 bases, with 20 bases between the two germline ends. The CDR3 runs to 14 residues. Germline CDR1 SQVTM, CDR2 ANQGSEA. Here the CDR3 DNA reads TGCAGCTCGGTAGTTGGGGCGCGGAGCAATGAGCAGTTCTTC. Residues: CSSVVGARSNEQFF.